This is a list of T cell receptor beta chains from one sample in a study of blood T cells in healthy people across ages. TCRdb re-called the 5' RACE reads with MiXCR, one entry per CDR3 protein. The sample yields some 1.4 million distinct CDR3 sequences, roughly 45% seen once. The sample taken for sequencing was blood. The source of these receptors is a woman in her late teens or twenties in good health. The CDR3 runs from the conserved cysteine through the conserved F or W. D genes are given only for firm matches. Expanded clones get a size class; other rows say once, few or many, or leave the size out.

d_call: .; v_call: TRBV10-3; cdr3_length: 15; clone_size: few; j_call: TRBJ2-1; cdr3_nt: TGTGCCATCAGTCAGGACACCAGCTCCTACAATGAGCAGTTCTTC; cdr3_aa: CAISQDTSSYNEQFF
d_call: TRBD2; v_call: TRBV5-1; cdr3_length: 13; clone_size: .; j_call: TRBJ2-1; cdr3_nt: TGCGCCAGCAGCTACGCGGGGGGGAATGAGCAGTTCTTC; cdr3_aa: CASSYAGGNEQFF
d_call: .; v_call: TRBV30; cdr3_length: 11; clone_size: .; j_call: TRBJ2-5; cdr3_nt: TGTGCCTGGACGCTAGGAGAGACCCAGTACTTC; cdr3_aa: CAWTLGETQYF
d_call: TRBD1; v_call: TRBV15; cdr3_length: 16; clone_size: .; j_call: TRBJ1-6; cdr3_nt: TGTGCCACCAGCAGAGAGGGACAGGCGGTTAATTCACCCCTCCACTTT; cdr3_aa: CATSREGQAVNSPLHF
d_call: .; v_call: TRBV12-3/TRBV12-4; cdr3_length: 16; clone_size: many; j_call: TRBJ2-5; cdr3_nt: TGTGCCAGCAGTTTAACTCGGAGACAGACCCAAGAGACCCAGTACTTC; cdr3_aa: CASSLTRRQTQETQYF
d_call: TRBD1; v_call: TRBV6-1; cdr3_length: 15; clone_size: .; j_call: TRBJ2-7; cdr3_nt: TGTGCCAGCACTCTTAGCCGGACAGGGACCTACGAGCAGTACTTC; cdr3_aa: CASTLSRTGTYEQYF
d_call: TRBD2; v_call: TRBV6-5; cdr3_length: 15; clone_size: .; j_call: TRBJ2-5; cdr3_nt: TGTGCCAGCAGTTACTTTGCGGGGGTCCAAGAGACCCAGTACTTC; cdr3_aa: CASSYFAGVQETQYF
d_call: .; v_call: TRBV19; cdr3_length: 16; clone_size: .; j_call: TRBJ2-2; cdr3_nt: TGTGCCAGTTACCGGAGTGGACATACGAACACCGGGGAGCTGTTTTTT; cdr3_aa: CASYRSGHTNTGELFF
d_call: TRBD2; v_call: TRBV20-1; cdr3_length: 16; clone_size: few; j_call: TRBJ2-3; cdr3_nt: TGCAGTGCTCAGAGTAGCGGAGCGGGAACATCAGATACGCAGTATTTT; cdr3_aa: CSAQSSGAGTSDTQYF
d_call: .; v_call: TRBV7-8; cdr3_length: 17; clone_size: .; j_call: TRBJ2-3; cdr3_nt: TGTGCCAGCAGCTTCATACGGGACTGGTCTAGCACAGATACGCAGTATTTT; cdr3_aa: CASSFIRDWSSTDTQYF
d_call: .; v_call: TRBV10-2; cdr3_length: 14; clone_size: .; j_call: TRBJ2-3; cdr3_nt: TGCGCCAGCAGTGAGGCGTGGGGGGCAGATACGCAGTATTTT; cdr3_aa: CASSEAWGADTQYF
d_call: TRBD1; v_call: TRBV7-9; cdr3_length: 14; clone_size: .; j_call: TRBJ1-2; cdr3_nt: TGTGCCAGCAGCTCCGACAGGGACCAATTTGGCTACACCTTC; cdr3_aa: CASSSDRDQFGYTF
d_call: .; v_call: TRBV12-3/TRBV12-4; cdr3_length: 13; clone_size: few; j_call: TRBJ2-7; cdr3_nt: TGTGCCAGCAGTCCCGCACAGAGGAACGAGCAGTACTTC; cdr3_aa: CASSPAQRNEQYF
d_call: .; v_call: TRBV10-3; cdr3_length: 14; clone_size: few; j_call: TRBJ2-7; cdr3_nt: TGTGCCATCAGTGATTTAGGATTGGCCTACGAGCAGTACTTC; cdr3_aa: CAISDLGLAYEQYF
d_call: TRBD2; v_call: TRBV7-2; cdr3_length: 20; clone_size: .; j_call: TRBJ2-3; cdr3_nt: TGTGCCAGCAGCACCGGGACTAGCGGGATCAGGGTAAAACGCACAGATACGCAGTATTTT; cdr3_aa: CASSTGTSGIRVKRTDTQYF
d_call: TRBD1; v_call: TRBV6-1; cdr3_length: 20; clone_size: few; j_call: TRBJ2-7; cdr3_nt: TGTGCCAGCGGGTCTAATTTCAAGGACAGGATGGTGGGGCATATCTACGAGCAGTACTTC; cdr3_aa: CASGSNFKDRMVGHIYEQYF
d_call: TRBD1; v_call: TRBV20-1; cdr3_length: 14; clone_size: .; j_call: TRBJ2-7; cdr3_nt: TGCAGTGCTCCTAGGACAGGGGCCTCCTACGAGCAGTACTTC; cdr3_aa: CSAPRTGASYEQYF
d_call: .; v_call: TRBV15; cdr3_length: 13; clone_size: .; j_call: TRBJ2-7; cdr3_nt: TGTGCCACTAGGAGGGACTCCGACAATGAGCAGTACTTC; cdr3_aa: CATRRDSDNEQYF
d_call: .; v_call: TRBV2; cdr3_length: 13; clone_size: few; j_call: TRBJ1-1; cdr3_nt: TGTGCCAGCAGTGTGGGAGGACGGACTGAAGCTTTCTTT; cdr3_aa: CASSVGGRTEAFF
d_call: .; v_call: TRBV20-1; cdr3_length: 9; clone_size: .; j_call: TRBJ2-1; cdr3_nt: TGCAGTGCCCACGGAGGGCAGTTCTTC; cdr3_aa: CSAHGGQFF
d_call: .; v_call: TRBV7-2; cdr3_length: 13; clone_size: few; j_call: TRBJ2-5; cdr3_nt: TGTGCCAGCAGCCCCCGCTCGGAAGAGACCCAGTACTTC; cdr3_aa: CASSPRSEETQYF
d_call: TRBD1; v_call: TRBV27; cdr3_length: 14; clone_size: .; j_call: TRBJ2-5; cdr3_nt: TGTGCCGGCAGTTTTTCCGGGACAGAAGAGACCCAGTACTTC; cdr3_aa: CAGSFSGTEETQYF
d_call: TRBD1; v_call: TRBV25-1; cdr3_length: 15; clone_size: .; j_call: TRBJ2-7; cdr3_nt: TGTGCCAGCAGTGAATCGGACAGGGGTCCCTACGAGCAGTACTTC; cdr3_aa: CASSESDRGPYEQYF
d_call: .; v_call: TRBV7-9; cdr3_length: 13; clone_size: once; j_call: TRBJ2-7; cdr3_nt: TGTGCCAGCAGCCCGCCCCCCCACAATGAGCAGTACTTC; cdr3_aa: CASSPPPHNEQYF
d_call: TRBD1; v_call: TRBV20-1; cdr3_length: 13; clone_size: few; j_call: TRBJ1-2; cdr3_nt: TGCAGTGCTAGGGGTCGGACAGGGGATGGCTACACCTTC; cdr3_aa: CSARGRTGDGYTF
d_call: TRBD1; v_call: TRBV3-1; cdr3_length: 14; clone_size: many; j_call: TRBJ2-7; cdr3_nt: TGTGCCAGCAGCCCGACAGGGAGCCCCTACGAGCAGTACTTC; cdr3_aa: CASSPTGSPYEQYF
d_call: TRBD2; v_call: TRBV12-3/TRBV12-4; cdr3_length: 16; clone_size: few; j_call: TRBJ2-1; cdr3_nt: TGTGCCAGCAGTCCAATACTAGCGGGGGGAGTAGGTGAGCAGTTCTTC; cdr3_aa: CASSPILAGGVGEQFF